Presented here are 3 T cell receptor beta chains from one specimen sequenced in a study of blood T cell repertoires in COVID-19. Profiled with immunoSEQ multiplex PCR; TCRdb holds only in-frame clones, not every one. The sample has 95,000 to 120,000 clones; around 84% are singletons. Material for sequencing was peripheral blood. Receptor source: a human donor in a cohort sampled during active COVID-19.

The rearrangement uses TRBV2 and TRBJ1-5; unclear D gene. Germline V CDR1 and CDR2: SNHLY, FYNNEI. The CDR3 covers 13 residues. V lost 4 bases, J lost 4 bases, and 8 bases lay in between. CDR3 amino acids: CASSVHRNQPQHF. The CDR3 coding sequence is TGTGCCAGCAGTGTTCACCGGAATCAGCCCCAGCATTTT.

The J gene is TRBJ1-1, the V gene TRBV28, with TRBD1 matching 8 bases. The CDR3 spans 15 residues. Germline values: CDR1 MDHEN, CDR2 SYDVKM. Germline trimming cut 2 bases from V and 5 bases from J; bases unmatched to any gene: 7. The CDR3 reads CASSLGQGFRTEAFF. The CDR3 nucleotides read TGTGCCAGCAGTTTAGGACAGGGATTTAGGACTGAAGCTTTCTTT. The full variable domain, in which reference TRBV28 and TRBJ1-1 provide the parts outside the CDR3, is DVKVTQSSRYLVKRTGEKVFLECVQDMDHENMFWYRQDPGLGLRLIYFSYDVKMKEKGDIPEGYSVSREKKERFSLILESASTNQTSMYLCASSLGQGFRTEAFFGQGTRLTVV.

The chain joins TRBV7-9 to TRBJ2-7; 8 positions agree with TRBD1. Germline CDR1 is SEHNR and CDR2 is FQNEAQ (reference sequence). The CDR3 covers 15 residues. The junction had 5 bases not matched to a gene; V was cut back by 1 base and J by 3 bases. The CDR3 DNA sequence: TGTGCCAGCAGCTTAGAGGGGACAGGCGTCTACGAGCAGTACTTC. This sequence encodes CASSLEGTGVYEQYF.